This T cell receptor (beta chain) was recovered during a study of cytomegalovirus exposure and HLA in healthy donors. Study-level results: Most TCR sequences were rare, but some public TCRs occurred in many donors.

The PCR had 60 Vbeta and 13 Jbeta primers. Assay: immunoSEQ multiplex PCR; the TCRdb copy retains only in-frame clones and omits some. The repertoire table contains around 140,000 clones. As for this clone: Antigen specificity is unknown.

Per the germline V gene, CDR1 is SGHRS and CDR2 is YFSETQ. This CDR3 has 17 amino acids. V dropped 7 bases and J dropped 4; count of bases not matched to a gene: 19. The clonotype was recovered from a man aged 18 to 29 in good health and CMV-seronegative. The rearrangement links TRBV5-1 to TRBJ1-1, with TRBD1 identical over 7 bases. The sequenced sample consisted of PBMCs. The DNA for the CDR3 is TGCGCCAGCTCAACAGGGGCCCTTGGGGTCACGTTCACTGAAGCTTTCTTT. Translating it yields CASSTGALGVTFTEAFF.